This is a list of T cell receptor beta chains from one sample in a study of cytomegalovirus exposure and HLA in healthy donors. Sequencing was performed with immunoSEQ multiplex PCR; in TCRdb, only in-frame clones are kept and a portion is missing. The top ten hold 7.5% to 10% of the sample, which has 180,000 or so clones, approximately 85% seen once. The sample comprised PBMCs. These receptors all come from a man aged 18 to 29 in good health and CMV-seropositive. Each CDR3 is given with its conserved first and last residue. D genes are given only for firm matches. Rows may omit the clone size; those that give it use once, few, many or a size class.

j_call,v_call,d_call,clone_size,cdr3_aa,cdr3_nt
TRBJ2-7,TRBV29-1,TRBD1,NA,CSGGQGAYEQYF,TGCAGCGGAGGACAGGGTGCCTACGAGCAGTACTTC
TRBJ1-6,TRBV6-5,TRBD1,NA,CASSFDRGLTPLHF,TGTGCCAGCAGTTTCGACAGGGGTCTCACACCCCTCCACTTT
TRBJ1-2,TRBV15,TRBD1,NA,CATSRPGDRANYGYTF,TGTGCCACCAGCAGACCGGGGGACAGGGCTAACTATGGCTACACCTTC
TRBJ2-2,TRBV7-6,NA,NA,CASTSVQGGTGELFF,TGTGCCAGCACCAGCGTCCAGGGAGGCACCGGGGAGCTGTTTTTT
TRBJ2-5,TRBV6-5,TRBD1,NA,CASSYSGTGGETQYF,TGTGCCAGCAGTTACTCCGGGACAGGGGGAGAGACCCAGTACTTC
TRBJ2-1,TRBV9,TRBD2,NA,CASSQLAGNGNEQFF,TGTGCCAGCAGCCAGCTAGCGGGGAACGGGAATGAGCAGTTCTTC
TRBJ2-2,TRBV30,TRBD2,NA,CAWNGASGGFTGELFF,TGTGCCTGGAATGGGGCTAGCGGGGGGTTCACCGGGGAGCTGTTTTTT
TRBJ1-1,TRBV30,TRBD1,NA,CAGQGANTEAFF,TGTGCCGGACAGGGGGCGAACACTGAAGCTTTCTTT
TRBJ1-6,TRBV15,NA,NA,CATSLRVYANSPLHF,TGTGCCACCAGCCTCCGGGTCTACGCGAATTCACCCCTCCACTTT
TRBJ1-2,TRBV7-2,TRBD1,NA,CASSWGQTNYGYTF,TGTGCCAGCAGTTGGGGACAGACTAACTATGGCTACACCTTC
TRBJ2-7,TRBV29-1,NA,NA,CSVEGASYEQYF,TGCAGCGTTGAGGGGGCCTCCTACGAGCAGTACTTC
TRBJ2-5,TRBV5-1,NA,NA,CASSLVSRGGETQYF,TGCGCCAGCAGCTTGGTGAGTCGGGGAGGAGAGACCCAGTACTTC
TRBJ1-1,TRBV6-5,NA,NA,CASSLEGNTEAFF,TGTGCCAGCAGTCTCGAGGGGAACACTGAAGCTTTCTTT
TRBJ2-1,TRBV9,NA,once,CASSLDRTAYNEQFF,TGTGCCAGCAGCCTTGACAGGACAGCCTACAATGAGCAGTTCTTC
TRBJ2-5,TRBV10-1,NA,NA,CASSPEGVETQYF,TGCGCCAGCAGTCCAGAGGGCGTGGAGACCCAGTACTTC
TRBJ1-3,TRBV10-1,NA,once,CASSESWGSGNIIYF,TGCGCCAGCAGTGAGTCCTGGGGCTCTGGAAACATCATATATTTT
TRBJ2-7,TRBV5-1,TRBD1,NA,CASSLAPGGQGSYEQYF,TGCGCCAGCAGCTTGGCTCCCGGCGGACAGGGTTCCTACGAGCAGTACTTC
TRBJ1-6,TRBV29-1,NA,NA,CSVLGDYNSPLHF,TGCAGCGTCCTAGGGGACTATAATTCACCCCTCCACTTT
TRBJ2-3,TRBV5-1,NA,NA,CASSFRGSESDTQYF,TGCGCCAGCAGCTTTAGGGGGTCTGAATCAGATACGCAGTATTTT
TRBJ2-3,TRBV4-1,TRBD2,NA,CASSQVWAGGSTDTQYF,TGCGCCAGCAGCCAAGTCTGGGCGGGGGGGTCGACAGATACGCAGTATTTT
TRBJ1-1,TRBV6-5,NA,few,CASSSTGLMNTEAFF,TGTGCCAGCAGCTCCACGGGACTCATGAACACTGAAGCTTTCTTT
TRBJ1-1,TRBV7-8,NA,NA,CASRKRRVGNTEAFF,TGTGCCAGCAGAAAAAGGAGGGTTGGGAACACTGAAGCTTTCTTT
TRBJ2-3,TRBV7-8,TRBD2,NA,CASSLVSGGSTDTQYF,TGTGCTAGCAGCTTAGTGAGCGGGGGAAGCACAGATACGCAGTATTTT
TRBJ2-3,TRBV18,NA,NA,CASSPPGGTPDTQYF,TGTGCCAGCTCACCACCGGGGGGAACCCCAGATACGCAGTATTTT
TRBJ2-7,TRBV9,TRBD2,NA,CASSYSGAYSEQYF,TGTGCCAGCAGCTATAGCGGGGCGTACAGCGAGCAGTACTTC
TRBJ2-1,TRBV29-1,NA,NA,CSVVFRVAVEQFF,TGCAGCGTTGTTTTCAGGGTGGCTGTTGAGCAGTTCTTC
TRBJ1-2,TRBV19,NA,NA,CASSMQGRDYGYTF,TGTGCCAGTAGTATGCAGGGTAGAGACTATGGCTACACCTTC
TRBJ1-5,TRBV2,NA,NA,CASSQQGNSNQPQHF,TGTGCCAGCAGTCAGCAGGGTAACAGCAATCAGCCCCAGCATTTT
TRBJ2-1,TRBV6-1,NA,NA,CASSENGGSHNEQFF,TGTGCCAGCAGTGAAAACGGGGGTAGCCACAATGAGCAGTTCTTC
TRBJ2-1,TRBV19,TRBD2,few,CASSIKGASGGNEQFF,TGTGCCAGTAGTATAAAGGGGGCTAGCGGGGGCAATGAGCAGTTCTTC
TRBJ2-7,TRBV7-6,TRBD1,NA,CASSPSMGTGSYEQYF,TGTGCCAGCAGCCCCTCCATGGGGACAGGCTCCTACGAGCAGTACTTC
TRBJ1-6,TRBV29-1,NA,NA,CSVRTSLGDSPLHF,TGCAGCGTCCGGACATCCTTGGGTGATTCACCCCTCCACTTT
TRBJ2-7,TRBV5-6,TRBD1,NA,CASSLGQGIYEQYF,TGTGCCAGCAGCTTGGGACAGGGTATCTACGAGCAGTACTTC
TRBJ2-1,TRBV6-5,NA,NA,CASSSGPVGSLGEQFF,TGTGCCAGCAGTTCTGGGCCAGTTGGCTCCCTCGGTGAGCAGTTCTTC
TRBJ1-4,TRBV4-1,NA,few,CASSRLFGANEKLFF,TGCGCCAGCAGCCGACTCTTCGGGGCTAATGAAAAACTGTTTTTT
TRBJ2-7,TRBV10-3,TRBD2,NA,CAISSPELAGASRPYEQYF,TGTGCCATCAGTAGCCCTGAGCTAGCGGGGGCCTCTCGACCCTACGAGCAGTACTTC
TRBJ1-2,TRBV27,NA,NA,CASTNARGNYGYTF,TGTGCCAGCACTAACGCCAGGGGTAACTATGGCTACACCTTC
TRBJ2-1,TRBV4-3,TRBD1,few,CASSQVSGGYNEQFF,TGCGCCAGCAGCCAAGTGTCAGGGGGCTACAATGAGCAGTTCTTC
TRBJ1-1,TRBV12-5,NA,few,CASGLVEGGDTEAFF,TGTGCTAGTGGTTTGGTGGAGGGTGGGGACACTGAAGCTTTCTTT
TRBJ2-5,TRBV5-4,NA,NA,CASSLEGGGRGETQYF,TGTGCCAGCAGCTTGGAGGGGGGGGGCCGTGGTGAGACCCAGTACTTC
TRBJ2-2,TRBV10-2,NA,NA,CASSQAGELFF,TGCGCCAGCAGTCAGGCCGGGGAGCTGTTTTTT
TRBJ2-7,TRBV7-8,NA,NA,CASSRGRGIGSYEQYF,TGTGCCAGCAGCCGAGGGCGGGGCATCGGCTCCTACGAGCAGTACTTC
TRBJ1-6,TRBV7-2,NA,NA,CASSLAGQSYNSPLHF,TGTGCCAGCAGCTTAGCCGGACAATCCTATAATTCACCCCTCCACTTT
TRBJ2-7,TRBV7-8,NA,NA,CASRPNSGTYEQYF,TGTGCCAGCAGACCTAACTCAGGAACCTACGAGCAGTACTTC
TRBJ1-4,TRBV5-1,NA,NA,CASSLRPATNEKLFF,TGCGCCAGCAGCCTGAGGCCAGCAACTAATGAAAAACTGTTTTTT